A selection of T cell receptor beta chains follows, all from one sample in a study of T cell changes during pregnancy in multiple sclerosis. The data were produced by immunoSEQ multiplex PCR, yet TCRdb's version contains in-frame clones alone and is incomplete. The repertoire holds tens of thousands of clones, with approximately 90% as singletons. The sample in question was CD4+ T cells from peripheral blood mononuclear cells, obtained in the first trimester of pregnancy. The receptors come from a female donor in good health, enrolled as a control in a pregnancy study. CDR3s include the opening cysteine and the closing phenylalanine or tryptophan. D genes are given only for firm matches. Clone size, where shown, is once, few, many, or a class for clones that have expanded.

V: TRBV4-2; D: TRBD2; J: TRBJ2-5; size: NA; DNA: TGTGCCAGCAGCCAACCCGGGACTAGCGGGCGGGAGACCCAGTACTTC; CDR3: CASSQPGTSGRETQYF
V: TRBV5-6; D: TRBD1; J: TRBJ1-2; size: NA; DNA: TGTGCCAGCAGCCTGGGGACAGCCTATGGCTACACCTTC; CDR3: CASSLGTAYGYTF
V: TRBV27; D: TRBD1; J: TRBJ1-5; size: NA; DNA: TGTGCCAGCAGTTTATCAACAGGGGGGAATCAGCCCCAGCATTTT; CDR3: CASSLSTGGNQPQHF
V: TRBV5-1; D: TRBD1; J: TRBJ1-5; size: NA; DNA: TGCGCCAGCAGCTTGGATGGACAGGGGAATCAGCCCCAGCATTTT; CDR3: CASSLDGQGNQPQHF
V: TRBV2; D: NA; J: TRBJ2-5; size: NA; DNA: TGTGCCAGCACTGAACAGGCAATCCAAGAGACCCAGTACTTC; CDR3: CASTEQAIQETQYF
V: TRBV10-3; D: NA; J: TRBJ1-4; size: NA; DNA: TGTGCCATCAGTGAGGACCACGGCGGTGAAAAACTGTTTTTT; CDR3: CAISEDHGGEKLFF
V: TRBV7-8; D: TRBD2; J: TRBJ2-7; size: NA; DNA: TGTGCCAGCAGCTTACCCGGGACTAGCGGGAGAGATGAGCAGTACTTC; CDR3: CASSLPGTSGRDEQYF
V: TRBV9; D: TRBD1; J: TRBJ1-2; size: NA; DNA: TGTGCCAGCAGTCGCTACACAGGGGACTATGGCTACACCTTC; CDR3: CASSRYTGDYGYTF
V: TRBV5-4; D: TRBD2; J: TRBJ2-5; size: NA; DNA: TGTGCCAGCACCGTCGGGCTAGCGGGAGAGGGACGAGAGACCCAGTACTTC; CDR3: CASTVGLAGEGRETQYF
V: TRBV6-5; D: TRBD2; J: TRBJ2-2; size: NA; DNA: TGTGCCAGCAGGGGAGCGGGGCTGAACACCGGGGAGCTGTTTTTT; CDR3: CASRGAGLNTGELFF
V: TRBV5-1; D: NA; J: TRBJ2-3; size: NA; DNA: TGCGCCAGCCGGACCGCCGAGGGGCAGTATTTT; CDR3: CASRTAEGQYF
V: TRBV6-5; D: TRBD1; J: TRBJ1-1; size: once; DNA: TGTGCCAGCAGTTACTCGCGAACAGGGGGAGTAACTGAAGCTTTCTTT; CDR3: CASSYSRTGGVTEAFF
V: TRBV7-7; D: TRBD2; J: TRBJ2-5; size: few; DNA: TGTGCTAGCAGCTTATTAGCGGGAGTAGAGACCCAGTACTTC; CDR3: CASSLLAGVETQYF
V: TRBV19; D: TRBD2; J: TRBJ2-3; size: NA; DNA: TGTGCCAGTAGACCCCGGGGGGGGCGAGGGGAGTCGCAGTATTTT; CDR3: CASRPRGGRGESQYF
V: TRBV18; D: TRBD1; J: TRBJ1-4; size: once; DNA: TGTGCCAGCTCACCGGGACAGGGGGATGAAAAACTGTTTTTT; CDR3: CASSPGQGDEKLFF
V: TRBV6-5; D: NA; J: TRBJ1-6; size: NA; DNA: TGTGCCAGCAGTTACTCCGGGACTGCCAGTTTGCCCCTCCACTTT; CDR3: CASSYSGTASLPLHF
V: TRBV19; D: TRBD2; J: TRBJ2-7; size: NA; DNA: TGTGCCAGTAGTATAGATGTCACTAGCGGGGGCCGACGGCAGTACTTC; CDR3: CASSIDVTSGGRRQYF
V: TRBV10-3; D: TRBD2; J: TRBJ2-3; size: NA; DNA: TGTGCCGTCTTGGGGGAGACTAGCGGACGCACAGATACGCAGTATTTT; CDR3: CAVLGETSGRTDTQYF
V: TRBV15; D: TRBD2; J: TRBJ2-3; size: NA; DNA: TGTGCCACCAGCAGAGTTACGGGAGGCCGCACAGATACGCAGTATTTT; CDR3: CATSRVTGGRTDTQYF
V: TRBV12-2; D: NA; J: TRBJ2-3; size: NA; DNA: TGTGCAAGTCGCTTAGCGGGCAAGCGGGGGGACTATACAGATACGCAGTATTTT; CDR3: CASRLAGKRGDYTDTQYF
V: TRBV19; D: TRBD2; J: TRBJ2-1; size: NA; DNA: TGTGCCAGTAGTTCGCGGGGGGGCCACAATGAGCAGTTCTTC; CDR3: CASSSRGGHNEQFF
V: TRBV18; D: TRBD2; J: TRBJ2-3; size: medium-sized; DNA: TGTGCCAGCTCACCCCCAGCGGGAGGGTTGTCAGATACGCAGTATTTT; CDR3: CASSPPAGGLSDTQYF
V: TRBV5-1; D: TRBD2; J: TRBJ2-5; size: NA; DNA: TGCGCCAGCAGGAGACTAGCTGAGACCCAGTACTTC; CDR3: CASRRLAETQYF
V: TRBV5-1; D: NA; J: TRBJ2-1; size: NA; DNA: TGCGCCAGCAGCTTGGTTGGAGGGAGAAACAATGAGCAGTTCTTC; CDR3: CASSLVGGRNNEQFF
V: TRBV19; D: TRBD1; J: TRBJ2-2; size: NA; DNA: TGTGCCAGTAGCCACAGGGGTGGGGAGCTGTTTTTT; CDR3: CASSHRGGELFF
V: TRBV7-6; D: TRBD1; J: TRBJ1-5; size: NA; DNA: TGTGCCAGCAGCTTAGGGACAGGGGGTAGCAATCAGCCCCAGCATTTT; CDR3: CASSLGTGGSNQPQHF
V: TRBV28; D: TRBD2; J: TRBJ2-5; size: NA; DNA: TGTGCCAGCAGTTCCCCGGGACTGGGGGGGGAGACCCAGTACTTC; CDR3: CASSSPGLGGETQYF
V: TRBV5-1; D: TRBD1; J: TRBJ2-7; size: NA; DNA: TGCGCCAGCAGCCCCCGACAGGGAACGAGCTACGAGCAGTACTTC; CDR3: CASSPRQGTSYEQYF
V: TRBV10-1; D: NA; J: TRBJ1-2; size: NA; DNA: TGCGCCAGCAGTGTATCAGGTTCTTACGGCTACACCTTC; CDR3: CASSVSGSYGYTF
V: TRBV6-5; D: NA; J: TRBJ1-2; size: NA; DNA: TGTGCCAGCAGTGCGGGGCTTAACTATGGCTACACCTTC; CDR3: CASSAGLNYGYTF
V: TRBV5-5; D: NA; J: TRBJ2-1; size: NA; DNA: TGTGCCAGCAGCTTGGTGCCGGGGACATACAATGAGCAGTTCTTC; CDR3: CASSLVPGTYNEQFF
V: TRBV28; D: NA; J: TRBJ2-3; size: once; DNA: TGTGCCAGCAGTTCCCCACTTAAGACAGATACGCAGTATTTT; CDR3: CASSSPLKTDTQYF
V: TRBV28; D: TRBD2; J: TRBJ2-2; size: NA; DNA: TGTGCCAGCTCCCACGCCGGGGGGGCTTATACCGGGGAGCTGTTTTTT; CDR3: CASSHAGGAYTGELFF
V: TRBV2; D: NA; J: TRBJ2-5; size: NA; DNA: TGTGCCAGCACCCGCACCGCGGTACGAGAGACCCAGTACTTC; CDR3: CASTRTAVRETQYF
V: TRBV28; D: NA; J: TRBJ1-1; size: few; DNA: TGTGCCAGCACCATGCCGGGAGCGGGGAACACTGAAGCTTTCTTT; CDR3: CASTMPGAGNTEAFF
V: TRBV7-9; D: TRBD1; J: TRBJ1-1; size: NA; DNA: TGTGCCAGCAGCCCCGGGACAGTGAACACTGAAGCTTTCTTT; CDR3: CASSPGTVNTEAFF
V: TRBV5-1; D: NA; J: TRBJ2-1; size: NA; DNA: TGCGCCAGCAGCGGCGGGACCCCCTACAATGAGCAGTTCTTC; CDR3: CASSGGTPYNEQFF
V: TRBV7-9; D: NA; J: TRBJ1-3; size: NA; DNA: TGTGCCAGCAGCTTAGACAGGGCATACTCTGGAAACACCATATATTTT; CDR3: CASSLDRAYSGNTIYF
V: TRBV7-2; D: NA; J: TRBJ2-1; size: NA; DNA: TGTGCCAGCAGCTTAGCGCTGGGGGAGGCCTACAATGAGCAGTTCTTC; CDR3: CASSLALGEAYNEQFF